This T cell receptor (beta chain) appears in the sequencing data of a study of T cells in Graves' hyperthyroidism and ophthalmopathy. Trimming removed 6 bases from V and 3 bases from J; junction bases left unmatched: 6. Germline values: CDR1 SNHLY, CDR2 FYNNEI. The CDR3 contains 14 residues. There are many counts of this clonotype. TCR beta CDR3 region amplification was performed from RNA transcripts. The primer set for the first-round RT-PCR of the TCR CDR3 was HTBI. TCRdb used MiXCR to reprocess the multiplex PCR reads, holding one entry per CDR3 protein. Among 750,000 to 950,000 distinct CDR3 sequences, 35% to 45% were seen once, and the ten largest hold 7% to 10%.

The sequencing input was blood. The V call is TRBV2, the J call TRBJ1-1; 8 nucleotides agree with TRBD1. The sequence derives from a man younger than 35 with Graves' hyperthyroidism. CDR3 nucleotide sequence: TGTGCCAGCAGCCCGACAGGGGAGGACACTGAAGCTTTCTTT. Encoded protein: CASSPTGEDTEAFF.